The clone carrying this T cell receptor beta chain was found many times. Its antigen is currently unknown. This record belongs to a study of response to subunit inactivated influenza vaccine. Findings of the study overall: Researchers suggested that each seasonal influenza vaccination recruits few new T cells.

MiXCR, applied by TCRdb to the RT-PCR reads, yields one record per CDR3 protein. This table has 550,000 to 650,000 distinct CDR3 sequences, 12% appearing once. The ends lost 10 bases at V and 4 bases at J; junction bases unmatched: 5. Germline V lookup: CDR1 MNHNS, CDR2 SASEGT. The CDR3 loop spans 15 amino acids. The rearrangement joins TRBV6-1 to TRBJ2-3, with TRBD2 matching 16 bases. This specimen consisted of PBMCs from blood, obtained on the day of vaccination. This TCR was recovered from a man between 50 and 59 years old who received an inactivated influenza vaccine. CDR3 protein: CATGTSGREADTQYF. The CDR3 region has the DNA TGTGCCACCGGGACTAGCGGGAGGGAGGCAGATACGCAGTATTTT.